This entry features one T cell receptor beta chain sequence. TCR beta CDR3 amplification used RNA transcripts. The authors performed first-round RT-PCR with HTBI primers and then a second-round multiplex PCR. TCRdb itself ran the multiplex PCR reads through MiXCR, one entry per CDR3 protein. The sample carries about 160,000 distinct CDR3 sequences, around two fifths recorded once. This record comes from a study of Graves' ophthalmopathy and Graves' hyperthyroidism. Presentation of ophthalmopathy in the donors involved moderate-to-severe activity, CAS ≥3, NOSPECS ≥4 and a duration under 3 months. The CDR3 is 15 residues long. Trimming pared 4 bases from V and 5 bases from J, leaving 15 bases between. CDR1 is MNHEY and CDR2 is SVGAGI in the germline V gene.

Material for sequencing was peripheral blood. This sequence originates from a young man with Graves' ophthalmopathy. The genes are TRBV6-5 and TRBJ1-5; TRBD1 is a possible D gene (6 bases). The CDR3 spells CASSSATGTYQPQHF. The CDR3 DNA reads TGTGCCAGCAGTTCCGCAACAGGGACCTATCAGCCCCAGCATTTT.